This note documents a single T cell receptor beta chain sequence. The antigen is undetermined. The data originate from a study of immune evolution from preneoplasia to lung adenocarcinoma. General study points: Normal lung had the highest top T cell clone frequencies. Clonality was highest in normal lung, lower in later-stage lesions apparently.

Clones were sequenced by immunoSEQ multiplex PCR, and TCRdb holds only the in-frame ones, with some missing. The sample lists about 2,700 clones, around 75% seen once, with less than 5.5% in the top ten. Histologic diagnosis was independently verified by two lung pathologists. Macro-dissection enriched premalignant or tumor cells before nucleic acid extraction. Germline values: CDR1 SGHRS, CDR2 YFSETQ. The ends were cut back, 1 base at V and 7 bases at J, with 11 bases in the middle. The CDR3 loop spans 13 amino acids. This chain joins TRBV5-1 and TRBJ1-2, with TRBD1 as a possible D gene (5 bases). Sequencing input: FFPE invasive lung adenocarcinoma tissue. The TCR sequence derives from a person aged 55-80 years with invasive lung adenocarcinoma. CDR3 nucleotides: TGCGCCAGCAGCTTGAGGGACCAGGGTGGCTACACCTTC. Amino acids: CASSLRDQGGYTF. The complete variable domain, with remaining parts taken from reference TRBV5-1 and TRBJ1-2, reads KAGVTQTPRYLIKTRGQQVTLSCSPISGHRSVSWYQQTPGQGLQFLFEYFSETQRNKGNFPGRFSGRQFSNSRSEMNVSTLELGDSALYLCASSLRDQGGYTFGSGTRLTVV.